This T cell receptor beta chain derives from a study of CD8 T cells in ankylosing spondylitis. Details on this clonotype: Its antigen remains unidentified.

Germline CDR1 MNHNY, CDR2 SVGAGI (reference sequence). This CDR3 has 13 residues. Deletions cut 5 bases from V and 11 bases from J, with 18 bases between. Whole-study results and caveats: Matched synovial fluid from ankylosing spondylitis patients was reported to be enriched for disease-linked clones.

Quantitative 5'-RACE was performed with molecular barcodes, and it yielded the TCR beta libraries. TCRdb reprocessed the 5' RACE reads with MiXCR, giving one entry per CDR3 protein. The repertoire holds roughly 150,000 distinct CDR3 sequences, just over 9.5% seen once, with over 12% in the top ten. The clonotype comes from a female donor with ankylosing spondylitis or in good health (not recorded which). The sequenced material came from blood, either unsorted or a sorted T cell fraction (not recorded which). The gene calls are TRBV6-6 and TRBJ1-1; unclear D gene. The DNA for the CDR3 is TGTGCCAGCAGTGCCACCCGGACCACGGGCGCTTTCTTT. Protein sequence: CASSATRTTGAFF.